This T cell receptor (beta chain) was identified during a study of T-cell memory formation after mild COVID-19. Study-level information: The two donors had largely donor-specific TCR clusters.

TCRdb used MiXCR to reprocess the 5' RACE reads, holding one entry per CDR3 protein. The sample holds around 430,000 distinct CDR3 sequences, about 17% seen once. V was pared by 2 bases and J by 6 bases, with 8 bases of the junction left unmatched. This CDR3 is 16 amino acids long. Germline lookup yields CDR1 LNHDA and CDR2 SQIVND (reference sequence). The gene calls are TRBV19 and TRBJ1-5; 9 bases fit TRBD1. Sequences were obtained from PBMCs or a T cell subset sorted from them (not recorded which). This receptor was obtained from a man aged 18 to 29 who had mild COVID-19 (a few samples of this study predate the infection). Cell type and time point are not known. The CDR3 spells CASSISRDRAVQPQHF. The CDR3 DNA is TGTGCCAGTAGTATATCCCGGGACAGGGCCGTTCAGCCCCAGCATTTT.